This TCR beta chain was sequenced during a study of cytomegalovirus exposure and HLA in healthy donors. About the study: Later, an analysis reported that the 130 or so validation repertoires had used the same platform as the roughly 650 first-cohort repertoires.

This clone was seen a few times. Antigen: not known. This CDR3 has 13 residues. J was trimmed by 7 bases and V by 6 bases; bases with no gene match: 3. The V gene's germline CDR1 is SNHLY and CDR2 FYNNEI. General study points: It was 150 to 200 TCR beta chains that were listed as cytomegalovirus-associated.

The data were produced by immunoSEQ multiplex PCR, yet TCRdb's version contains in-frame clones alone and is incomplete. This table has under 200,000 clones, roughly 89% appearing once. The clonotype originates from a woman in her late teens or twenties in good health and CMV-seropositive. This chain connects TRBV2 to TRBJ1-1; 12 nucleotides match TRBD1. Sequencing was done on a sample of PBMCs. CDR3 nucleotide sequence: TGTGCCAGCAGAGGGACAGGGGGCATTGAAGCTTTCTTT. Amino acids: CASRGTGGIEAFF.